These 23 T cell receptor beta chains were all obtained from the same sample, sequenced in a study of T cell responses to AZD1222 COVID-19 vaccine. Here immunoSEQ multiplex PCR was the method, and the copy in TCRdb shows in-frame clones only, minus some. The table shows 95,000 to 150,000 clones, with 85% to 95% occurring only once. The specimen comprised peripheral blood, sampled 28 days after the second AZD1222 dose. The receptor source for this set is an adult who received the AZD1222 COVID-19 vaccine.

CDR3 region: CASSLEQNPNTEAFF. Here the CDR3 DNA reads TGTGCCAGCAGCTTAGAACAGAACCCGAACACTGAAGCTTTCTTT. This chain connects TRBV7-2 to TRBJ1-1; D is undetermined. The CDR3 contains 15 residues. The V and J ends lost 1 base and 1 base respectively, with 10 bases between them. CDR1 is SGHTA and CDR2 is FQGNSA in the germline V gene.

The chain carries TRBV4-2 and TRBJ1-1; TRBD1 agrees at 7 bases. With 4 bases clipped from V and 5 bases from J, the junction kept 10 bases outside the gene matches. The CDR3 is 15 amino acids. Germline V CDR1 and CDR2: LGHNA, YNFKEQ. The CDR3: CASSRDARGGTEAFF. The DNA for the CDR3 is TGTGCCAGCAGCCGCGATGCCAGGGGGGGGACTGAAGCTTTCTTT.

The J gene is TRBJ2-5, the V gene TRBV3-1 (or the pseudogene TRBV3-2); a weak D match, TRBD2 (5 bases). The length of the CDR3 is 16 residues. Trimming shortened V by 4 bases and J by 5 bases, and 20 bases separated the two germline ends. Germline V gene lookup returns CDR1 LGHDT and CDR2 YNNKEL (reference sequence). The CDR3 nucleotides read TGTGCCAGCAGCCCCTTTGGGGAGAGATACGCCGAGACCCAGTACTTC. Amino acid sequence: CASSPFGERYAETQYF.

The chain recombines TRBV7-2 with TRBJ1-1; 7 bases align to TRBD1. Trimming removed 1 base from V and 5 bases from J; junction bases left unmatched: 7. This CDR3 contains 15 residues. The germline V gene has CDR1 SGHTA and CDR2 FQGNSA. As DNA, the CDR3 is TGTGCCAGCAGCTTAGGTACAGGGGCTTTAACTGAAGCTTTCTTT. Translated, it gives CASSLGTGALTEAFF.

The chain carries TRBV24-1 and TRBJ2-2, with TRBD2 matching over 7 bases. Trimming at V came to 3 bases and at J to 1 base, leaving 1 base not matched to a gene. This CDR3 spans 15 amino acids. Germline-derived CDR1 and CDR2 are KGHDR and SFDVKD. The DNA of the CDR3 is TGTGCCACCAGTGATACTAGCGTGAACACCGGGGAGCTGTTTTTT. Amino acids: CATSDTSVNTGELFF.

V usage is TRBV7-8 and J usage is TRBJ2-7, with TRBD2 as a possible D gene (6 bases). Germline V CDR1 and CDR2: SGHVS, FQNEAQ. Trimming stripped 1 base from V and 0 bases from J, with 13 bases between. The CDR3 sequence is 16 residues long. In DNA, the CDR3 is TGTGCCAGCAGCTTAGTGAGAAGCGGGTTCTCCTACGAGCAGTACTTC. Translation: CASSLVRSGFSYEQYF.

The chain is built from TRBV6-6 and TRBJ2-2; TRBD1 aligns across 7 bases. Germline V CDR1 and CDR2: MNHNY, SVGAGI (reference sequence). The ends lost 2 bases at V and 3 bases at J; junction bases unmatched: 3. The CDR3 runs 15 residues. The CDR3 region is CASSYRGRDTGELFF. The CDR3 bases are TGTGCCAGCAGTTACAGGGGGCGTGACACCGGGGAGCTGTTTTTT.

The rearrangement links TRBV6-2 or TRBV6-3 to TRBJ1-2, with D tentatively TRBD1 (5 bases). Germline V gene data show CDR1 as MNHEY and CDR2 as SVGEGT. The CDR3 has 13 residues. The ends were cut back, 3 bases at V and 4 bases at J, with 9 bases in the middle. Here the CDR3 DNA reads TGTGCCAGCAGTTATACGACAGTCTATGGCTACACCTTC. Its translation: CASSYTTVYGYTF.

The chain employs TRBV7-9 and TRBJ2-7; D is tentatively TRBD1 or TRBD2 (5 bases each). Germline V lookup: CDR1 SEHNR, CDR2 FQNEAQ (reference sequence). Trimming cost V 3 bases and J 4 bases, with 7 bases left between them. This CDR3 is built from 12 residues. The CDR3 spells CASSFEGYEQYF. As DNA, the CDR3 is TGTGCCAGCAGCTTTGAGGGGTACGAGCAGTACTTC.

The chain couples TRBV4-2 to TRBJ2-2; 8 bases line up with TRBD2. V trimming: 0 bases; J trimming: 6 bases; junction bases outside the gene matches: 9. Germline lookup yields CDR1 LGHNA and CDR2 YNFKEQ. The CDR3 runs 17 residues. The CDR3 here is CASSQEGPGGPSGELFF. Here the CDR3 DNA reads TGTGCCAGCAGCCAAGAAGGGCCGGGAGGGCCCTCCGGGGAGCTGTTTTTT.

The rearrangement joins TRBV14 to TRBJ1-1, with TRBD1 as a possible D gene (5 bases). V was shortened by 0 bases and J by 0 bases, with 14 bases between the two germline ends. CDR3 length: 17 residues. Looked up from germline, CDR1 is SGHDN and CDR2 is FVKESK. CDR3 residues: CASSQDERGAMNTEAFF. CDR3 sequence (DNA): TGTGCCAGCAGCCAAGATGAGAGAGGGGCTATGAACACTGAAGCTTTCTTT.

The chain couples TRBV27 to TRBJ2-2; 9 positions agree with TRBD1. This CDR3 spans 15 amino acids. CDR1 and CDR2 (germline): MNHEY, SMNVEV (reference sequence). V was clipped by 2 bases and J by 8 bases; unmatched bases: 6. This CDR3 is CASSLRTGETGELFF. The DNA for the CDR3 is TGTGCCAGCAGTTTAAGGACAGGGGAGACTGGGGAGCTGTTTTTT.

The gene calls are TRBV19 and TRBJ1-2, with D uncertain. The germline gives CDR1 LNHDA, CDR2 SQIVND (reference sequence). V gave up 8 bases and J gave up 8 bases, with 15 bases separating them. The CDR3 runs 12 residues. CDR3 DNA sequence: TGTGCCAGTGACAAGGAGGGCTGGGGCTACACCTTC. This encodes CASDKEGWGYTF.

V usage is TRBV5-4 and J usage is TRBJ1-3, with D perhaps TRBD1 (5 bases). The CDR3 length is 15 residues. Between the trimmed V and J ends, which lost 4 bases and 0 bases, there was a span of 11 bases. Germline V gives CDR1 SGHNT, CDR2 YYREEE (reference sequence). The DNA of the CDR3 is TGTGCCAGCAGCCTCCCGGGGGGCTCTGGAAACACCATATATTTT. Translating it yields CASSLPGGSGNTIYF. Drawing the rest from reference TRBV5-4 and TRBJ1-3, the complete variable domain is ETGVTQSPTHLIKTRGQQVTLRCSSQSGHNTVSWYQQALGQGPQFIFQYYREEENGRGNFPPRFSGLQFPNYSSELNVNALELDDSALYLCASSLPGGSGNTIYFGEGSWLTVV.

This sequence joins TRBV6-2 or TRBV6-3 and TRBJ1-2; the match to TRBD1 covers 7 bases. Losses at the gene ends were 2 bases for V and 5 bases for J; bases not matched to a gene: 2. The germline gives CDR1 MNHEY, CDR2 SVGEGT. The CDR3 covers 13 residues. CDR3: CASSYQQGYGYTF. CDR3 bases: TGTGCCAGCAGTTACCAACAGGGGTATGGCTACACCTTC.

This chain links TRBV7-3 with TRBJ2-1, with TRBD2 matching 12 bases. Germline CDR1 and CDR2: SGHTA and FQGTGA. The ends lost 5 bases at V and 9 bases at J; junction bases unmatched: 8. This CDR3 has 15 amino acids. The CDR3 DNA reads TGTGCCAGCAGCCTTAGACTAGCGGGAGTGAGTGAGCAGTTCTTC. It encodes CASSLRLAGVSEQFF.

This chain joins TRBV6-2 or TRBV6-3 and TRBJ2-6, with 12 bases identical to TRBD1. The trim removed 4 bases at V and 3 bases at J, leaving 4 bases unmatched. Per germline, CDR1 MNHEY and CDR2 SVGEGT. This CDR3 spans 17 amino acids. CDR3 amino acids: CASSFGTGGGGANVLTF. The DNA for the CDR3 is TGTGCCAGCAGTTTCGGGACAGGGGGCGGTGGGGCCAACGTCCTGACTTTC.

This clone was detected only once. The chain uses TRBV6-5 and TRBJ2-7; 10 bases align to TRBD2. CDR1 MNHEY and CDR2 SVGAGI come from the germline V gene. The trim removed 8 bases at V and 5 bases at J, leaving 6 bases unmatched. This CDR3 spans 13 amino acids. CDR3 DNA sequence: TGTGCCAGCCGGGAGACTAGCGGGCACGAGCAGTACTTC. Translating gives CASRETSGHEQYF.

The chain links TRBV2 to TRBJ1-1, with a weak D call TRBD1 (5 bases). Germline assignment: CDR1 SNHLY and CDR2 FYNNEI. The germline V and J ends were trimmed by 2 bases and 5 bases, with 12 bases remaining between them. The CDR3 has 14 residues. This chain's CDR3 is CASSERGGRTEAFF. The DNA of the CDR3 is TGTGCCAGCAGTGAAAGGGGAGGGAGGACTGAAGCTTTCTTT.

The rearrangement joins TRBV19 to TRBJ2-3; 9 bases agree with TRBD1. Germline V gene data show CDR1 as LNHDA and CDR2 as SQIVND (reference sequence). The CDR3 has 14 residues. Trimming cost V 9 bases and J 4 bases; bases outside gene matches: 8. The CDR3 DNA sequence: TGTGCCAGCCCGACCGGGACAGGGTCAGATACGCAGTATTTT. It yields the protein CASPTGTGSDTQYF.

The CDR3 is CASSENQGRPEAFF. DNA for the CDR3: TGTGCCAGCAGTGAAAATCAGGGGAGACCTGAAGCTTTCTTT. The V call is TRBV2, the J call TRBJ1-1; TRBD1 might be the D (6 bases). In germline, CDR1 is SNHLY, CDR2 FYNNEI. The germline V and J ends were trimmed by 2 bases and 6 bases, with 13 bases remaining between them. The CDR3 contains 14 residues.

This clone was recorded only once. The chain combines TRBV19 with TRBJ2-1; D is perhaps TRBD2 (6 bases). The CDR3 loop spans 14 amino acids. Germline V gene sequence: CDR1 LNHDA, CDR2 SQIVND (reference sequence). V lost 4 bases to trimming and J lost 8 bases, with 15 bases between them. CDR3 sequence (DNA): TGTGCCAGTAGTACCGTATCAACTAGCTATGAGCAGTTCTTC. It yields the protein CASSTVSTSYEQFF.

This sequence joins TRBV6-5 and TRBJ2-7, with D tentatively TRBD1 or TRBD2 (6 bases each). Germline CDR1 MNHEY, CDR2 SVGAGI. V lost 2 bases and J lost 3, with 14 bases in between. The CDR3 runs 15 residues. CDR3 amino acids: CASSYRTGGLYEQYF. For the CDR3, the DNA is TGTGCCAGCAGTTACCGCACCGGGGGCCTCTACGAGCAGTACTTC.